This T cell receptor beta chain was identified in a study of cytomegalovirus exposure and HLA in healthy donors. This clone was seen more than once but under ten times. Germline V gene lookup returns CDR1 MNHEY and CDR2 SMNVEV (reference sequence). The CDR3 length is 17 residues. Trimming cost V 5 bases and J 2 bases; bases outside gene matches: 5. PCR employed 60 Vbeta and 13 Jbeta primers. The repertoire was sequenced with immunoSEQ multiplex PCR; TCRdb's copy has only in-frame clones and lacks some. Among about 210,000 clones listed, 81% were seen once. The sample was PBMCs. This TCR came from a middle-aged man in good health and CMV-seropositive. The chain is built from TRBV27 and TRBJ2-3; 15 bases fit TRBD2. The CDR3: CASSLGTSGRFTDTQYF. The CDR3 DNA reads as TGTGCCAGCAGTCTCGGGACTAGCGGGAGGTTCACAGATACGCAGTATTTT.